This T cell receptor beta chain was recovered during a study of T cell responses to AZD1222 COVID-19 vaccine. Findings and limits, study-wide: Seropositive AZD1222 recipients at baseline numbered only five or six.

A remark on this clone: Antigen specificity is unknown.

Produced via immunoSEQ multiplex PCR; TCRdb's table is partial and in-frame only. Of roughly 90,000 clones listed, about 89% are singletons. This CDR3 contains 13 residues. Germline CDR1 is LGHNT and CDR2 is FRNRAP. V was shortened by 6 bases and J by 2 bases, with 9 bases between the two germline ends. Sequenced material: peripheral blood, taken on day 0 of MenACWY control vaccination. The rearrangement uses TRBV12-5 and TRBJ2-3; possibly TRBD1 for D (6 bases). This TCR came from an adult in good health. The CDR3 is CASGDSNTDTQYF. In DNA, the CDR3 is TGTGCTAGTGGGGACAGTAACACAGATACGCAGTATTTT.